The clone carrying this T cell receptor (beta chain) has only one observation. The data originate from a study of T cell changes during pregnancy in multiple sclerosis. Data came from immunoSEQ multiplex PCR; TCRdb stores just in-frame clones and leaves some out. Of 55,000 to 80,000 clones in the sample, approximately 94% were seen once. The CDR3 has 15 amino acids. The junction had 7 bases not matched to a gene; V was cut back by 6 bases and J by 3 bases. CDR1 and CDR2 from the germline V gene are SGHTA and FQGNSA. This sequence originates from a female donor with multiple sclerosis, enrolled in a pregnancy study. The sample consisted of peripheral blood, taken in the third trimester of pregnancy. J is TRBJ2-1 and V is TRBV7-2; 8 bases align to TRBD2. CDR3 nucleotide sequence: TGTGCCAGCAGTTTTCCGGGACTAGGCTACAATGAGCAGTTCTTC. Protein product: CASSFPGLGYNEQFF.